The clone carrying this T cell receptor (beta chain) was picked up many times. Germline V gives CDR1 KGHSY, CDR2 FQNENV. This CDR3 region has 14 residues. V lost 3 bases and J lost 11, with 17 bases in between. TCRdb reprocessed the reads with MiXCR, giving one entry per CDR3 protein. The sample includes 310,000 or so distinct CDR3 sequences, approximately 8.9% of them seen just once. These data are taken from a study of T cell repertoires in cytomegalovirus infection. Study-wide background: Both a matching HLA type and CMV infection were indicated by public TCR beta signatures.

The sequence was collected from a human donor in good health (CMV status not recorded). Some clones in this sample may be carry-over from other donors' samples. The J gene is TRBJ1-5, the V gene TRBV16, with D hard to call. The sample comprised PBMCs. The CDR3 is CASSHAKTRAAQHF. For the CDR3, the DNA is TGTGCCAGCAGCCACGCTAAAACAAGGGCAGCCCAGCATTTT.